This T cell receptor (beta chain) originates from a study of post-analysis software for immune sequencing data. As for the study in general: Relapsing-remitting, secondary progressive and progressive-relapsing multiple sclerosis were all included among the disease courses. Overall study results and limits: F measure showed strong co-clustering of same-batch samples. Comparison of patients with controls showed a handful of TRBV segments more frequent in patients, TRBV5-6, TRBV5-1 and TRBV20-1 among them. Among multiple sclerosis patients, normalized Chao1 diversity was significantly below that of controls.

The TCR beta cDNA libraries carried unique molecular identifiers. Yield was 450,000 to 650,000 cDNA molecules from about 1 to 10 million T cells. TCRdb re-analysed the PCR reads in MiXCR, keeping a single row per CDR3 protein. The sample yields hundreds of thousands of distinct CDR3 sequences, roughly 30% seen once. Trimming stripped 7 bases from V and 5 bases from J, with 12 bases between. This CDR3 is built from 12 residues. Germline V gives CDR1 SEHNR, CDR2 FQNEAQ (reference sequence). This clonotype has at least ten counts. Its antigen is still unknown. The J gene is TRBJ2-7, the V gene TRBV7-9; D not certain. Material for sequencing was blood. This clonotype originated in a girl aged 10 to 17 with multiple sclerosis. The CDR3 region has the DNA TGTGCCAGCATCAAAGGGCAGAACGAGCAGTACTTC. As protein: CASIKGQNEQYF. The full variable domain, in which reference TRBV7-9 and TRBJ2-7 provide the parts outside the CDR3, is DTGVSQNPRHKITKRGQNVTFRCDPISEHNRLYWYRQTLGQGPEFLTYFQNEAQLEKSRLLSDRFSAERPKGSFSTLEIQRTEQGDSAMYLCASIKGQNEQYFGPGTRLTVT.